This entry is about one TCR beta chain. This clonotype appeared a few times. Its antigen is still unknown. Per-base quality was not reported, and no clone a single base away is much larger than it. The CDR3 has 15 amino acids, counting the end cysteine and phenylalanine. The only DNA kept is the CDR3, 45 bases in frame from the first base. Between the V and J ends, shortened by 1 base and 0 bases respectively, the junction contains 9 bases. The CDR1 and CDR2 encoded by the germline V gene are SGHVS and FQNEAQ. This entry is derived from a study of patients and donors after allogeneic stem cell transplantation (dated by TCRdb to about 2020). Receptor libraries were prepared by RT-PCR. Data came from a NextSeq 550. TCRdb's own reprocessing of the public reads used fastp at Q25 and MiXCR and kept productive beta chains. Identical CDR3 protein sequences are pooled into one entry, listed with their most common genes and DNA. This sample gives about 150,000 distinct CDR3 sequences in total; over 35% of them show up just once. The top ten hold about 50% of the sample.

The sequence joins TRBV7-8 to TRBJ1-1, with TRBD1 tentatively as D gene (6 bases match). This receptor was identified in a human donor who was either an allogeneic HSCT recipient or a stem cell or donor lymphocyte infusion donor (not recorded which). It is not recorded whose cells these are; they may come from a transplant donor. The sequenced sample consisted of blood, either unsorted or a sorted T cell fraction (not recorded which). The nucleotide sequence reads TGTGCCAGCAGCTTAGGGACAGCTCTGAACACTGAAGCTTTCTTT. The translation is CASSLGTALNTEAFF.